The sequence of this T cell receptor (beta chain) was determined in a study of blood T cell repertoires in COVID-19. Measured with immunoSEQ multiplex PCR; TCRdb has only the in-frame clones, and not every one. The sample contains 60,000 or so clones, over 70% of which appear only once. There are 15 residues in the CDR3. Per germline, CDR1 MNHEY and CDR2 SVGAGI. J lost 2 bases, V lost 8 bases, and 7 bases had no gene match. This clonotype was obtained from a man aged 55 to 69 with acute or convalescent COVID-19. The chain employs TRBV6-5 and TRBJ1-2; 11 bases are a match to TRBD1. Sequenced input: peripheral blood. The DNA for the CDR3 is TGTGCCAGCGGGGACAGGGGGAAGCAAAACTATGGCTACACCTTC. Protein: CASGDRGKQNYGYTF.